Listed below are T cell receptor beta chains from one sample, sequenced in a study of preoperative IRX-2 immunotherapy in early breast cancer. Data came from immunoSEQ multiplex PCR; TCRdb stores just in-frame clones and leaves some out. The sample includes thousands of clones, approximately 84% of them seen just once. The starting material was tumor tissue, obtained after IRX-2 immunotherapy. The origin of the receptors is a human donor with breast cancer. Each CDR3 is given with its conserved first and last residue. D genes are given only for firm matches. A clone size is listed for some rows: how often the clone was seen (once, few, many), or a class if it is expanded.

v_gene	j_gene	abundance	d_gene	CDR3nt	CDR3aa
TRBV28	TRBJ2-7	once	-	TGTGCCAGCAGTTTTTGGGGGGCGAGGTCCTACGAGCAGTACTTC	CASSFWGARSYEQYF
TRBV7-6	TRBJ2-5	-	-	TGTGCCAGCAGCTTACCCCCGGGGGAGAACCAAGAGACCCAGTACTTC	CASSLPPGENQETQYF
TRBV6-8	TRBJ2-7	-	-	TGTGCCAGCAGTTACGGTTTGAACGAGCAGTACTTC	CASSYGLNEQYF
TRBV7-2	TRBJ2-7	-	TRBD1	TGTGCCAGCAGCACCCGGACAGGGAAAGAGCAGTACTTC	CASSTRTGKEQYF
TRBV18	TRBJ1-6	-	-	TGTGCCAGCTCGCAAACAGGTAGCGGGAATTCACCCCTCCACTTT	CASSQTGSGNSPLHF
TRBV11-3	TRBJ1-4	few	TRBD1	TGTGCCAGCAGCTCCGACAGGGGTGGAAATGAAAAACTGTTTTTT	CASSSDRGGNEKLFF
TRBV6-8	TRBJ1-4	few	-	TGTGCCAGCGGGGGGAACAGGGAGAAGAATGAAAAACTGTTTTTT	CASGGNREKNEKLFF
TRBV25-1	TRBJ2-3	-	-	TGTGCCAGCAGTAGGGGGATAAGAAACACAGATACGCAGTATTTT	CASSRGIRNTDTQYF
TRBV6-8	TRBJ2-1	-	TRBD2	TGTGCCAGCAGCTCCCCTCTAGCGGGAAGCTCCTACAATGAGCAGTTCTTC	CASSSPLAGSSYNEQFF
TRBV25-1	TRBJ2-6	-	TRBD1	TGTGCCAGCAGCCCAGGGGGTACTGGGGCCAACGTCCTGACTTTC	CASSPGGTGANVLTF
TRBV19	TRBJ1-6	once	-	TGTGCCAGTAGTCCCAGGGGCCCTTTTCTTGGGTCACCCCTCCACTTT	CASSPRGPFLGSPLHF
TRBV11-3	TRBJ2-5	-	TRBD2	TGTGCCAGCAGCTTCGGACTAGCGGGAGTTGAGACCCAGTACTTC	CASSFGLAGVETQYF
TRBV28	TRBJ1-1	-	-	TGTGCCAGCATCCCCCCAGGTCGGGGGACTGAAGCTTTCTTT	CASIPPGRGTEAFF
TRBV28	TRBJ2-1	-	-	TGTGCCAGCAGTCTCCTCTACAATGAGCAGTTCTTC	CASSLLYNEQFF
TRBV30	TRBJ2-2	-	-	TGTGCCTGGATAATTCGGGAGACGAACACCGGGGAGCTGTTTTTT	CAWIIRETNTGELFF
TRBV30	TRBJ2-4	-	-	TGTGCCTGGGGGCAGGGTTTTGCCAAAAACATTCAGTACTTC	CAWGQGFAKNIQYF
TRBV28	TRBJ1-1	-	-	TGTGCCAGCAGTTTGGGGTGGCACACTGAAGCTTTCTTT	CASSLGWHTEAFF
TRBV30	TRBJ1-3	once	-	TGTGCCTGGAGTGTTGGCGGACGAAACACCATATATTTT	CAWSVGGRNTIYF
TRBV7-6	TRBJ1-1	-	-	TGTGCCAGCAGCTTGGTGCCGGCTCACACTGAAGCTTTCTTT	CASSLVPAHTEAFF
TRBV11-3	TRBJ2-2	few	-	TGTGCCAGCAGCTTTACCTCAGGGGCGAACACCGGGGAGCTGTTTTTT	CASSFTSGANTGELFF
TRBV28	TRBJ2-1	-	-	TGTGCCAGCAGTGTCTCGCCCCAAAGGGGCGGTCGGTTCTTC	CASSVSPQRGGRFF
TRBV29-1	TRBJ1-3	-	-	TGCAGCGCATCACCCAATCCCCCTGGAAACACCATATATTTT	CSASPNPPGNTIYF
TRBV11-3	TRBJ2-7	-	-	TGTGCCAGCAGCTCCCAGCCCCTAAGCTCCTACGAGCAGTACTTC	CASSSQPLSSYEQYF